Below, 26 T cell receptor beta chains from the same sample are listed, as sequenced in a study of T-cell memory formation after mild COVID-19. TCRdb independently ran MiXCR on the 5' RACE reads; one entry per CDR3 protein. The table records 220,000 or so distinct CDR3 sequences, around 9.1% of them present only once. The sequencing input was PBMCs or a T cell subset sorted from them (not recorded which). The receptors were gathered from a young man who had mild COVID-19 (a few samples of this study predate the infection). Cell type and time point are not known.

The rearrangement joins TRBV4-2 to TRBJ2-5, with a weak D call TRBD2 (7 bases). Germline assignment: CDR1 LGHNA and CDR2 YNFKEQ. The CDR3 loop spans 14 amino acids. The V gene lost 0 bases and the J gene lost 5 bases, with 10 bases spanning the gap. This chain's CDR3 is CASSQDRGGETQYF. The DNA of the CDR3 is TGTGCCAGCAGCCAAGATAGGGGGGGGGAGACCCAGTACTTC.

This clonotype was detected a few times. The chain recombines TRBV6-5 with TRBJ2-1; 9 nucleotides line up with TRBD1. Losses at the gene ends were 6 bases for V and 2 bases for J; bases not matched to a gene: 5. Germline CDR1 is MNHEY and CDR2 is SVGAGI. This CDR3 comprises 15 residues. In DNA, the CDR3 is TGTGCCAGCAGAATAAGGACAGGGGCCTACAATGAGCAGTTCTTC. It codes for CASRIRTGAYNEQFF.

This clonotype was detected ten times or more. J is TRBJ2-3 and V is TRBV2; weak D call: TRBD1 (6 bases). This CDR3 is 11 amino acids long. V lost 5 bases, J lost 6 bases, and 6 bases lay in between. Germline CDR1 reads SNHLY; CDR2 reads FYNNEI. The chain's CDR3 is CASSTGDTQYF. Written as DNA, the CDR3 is TGTGCCAGCAGTACAGGGGATACGCAGTATTTT.

The chain uses TRBV7-9 and TRBJ2-1; TRBD1 is a possible D gene (5 bases). The CDR3 totals 15 residues. The V and J ends lost 5 bases and 9 bases respectively, with 20 bases between them. CDR1 and CDR2 from the germline V gene are SEHNR and FQNEAQ (reference sequence). The CDR3 is CASSPRSGLVGEQFF. In DNA form, the CDR3 reads TGTGCCAGCAGCCCCCGGTCAGGGTTGGTTGGTGAGCAGTTCTTC.

Only a few counts were recorded for this clonotype. The V and J genes are TRBV5-1 and TRBJ2-2, with D perhaps matching TRBD1 (5 bases). The CDR3 length is 15 residues. From germline, CDR1 is SGHRS and CDR2 YFSETQ. V was shortened by 0 bases and J by 2 bases, with 8 bases between the two germline ends. The CDR3 DNA follows: TGCGCCAGCAGCTTGGCCAGGGCAAACACCGGGGAGCTGTTTTTT. This translates into CASSLARANTGELFF.

The sample holds a few counts of this clonotype. The gene calls are TRBV19 and TRBJ2-1; D not certain. V was shortened by 5 bases and J by 7 bases, with 12 bases between the two germline ends. Germline CDR1 is LNHDA and CDR2 is SQIVND (reference sequence). The CDR3 totals 13 residues. Here the CDR3 reads CASSASRRNEQFF. In DNA, the CDR3 is TGTGCCAGTAGTGCATCCCGGAGAAATGAGCAGTTCTTC. Based on the CDR3 plus reference TRBV19 and TRBJ2-1, the full variable domain is DGGITQSPKYLFRKEGQNVTLSCEQNLNHDAMYWYRQDPGQGLRLIYYSQIVNDFQKGDIAEGYSVSREKKESFPLTVTSAQKNPTAFYLCASSASRRNEQFFGPGTRLTVL.

For this clonotype: At one end the junction does not follow the germline gene, possibly because of a read error. This chain's CDR3 is CASSLRDRGLSTLHF. The DNA of the CDR3 is TGTGCCAGCAGCCTCCGGGACAGGGGGCTTTCAACCCTCCACTTT. The chain uses TRBV7-3 and TRBJ1-6; 12 bases line up with TRBD1. Germline CDR1 reads SGHTA; CDR2 reads FQGTGA. CDR3 length equals 15 residues.

This clonotype was detected ten times or more. The DNA for the CDR3 is TGCGCCAGCAGCTTTCAGGGAGGGGGCACTGAAGCTTTCTTT. It translates to CASSFQGGGTEAFF. J is TRBJ1-1 and V is TRBV5-1, with D tentatively TRBD1 (6 bases). Germline CDR1 reads SGHRS; CDR2 reads YFSETQ. This CDR3 has 14 amino acids. V was shortened by 2 bases and J by 4 bases, with 12 bases between the two germline ends.

This clonotype was detected a few times. This sequence joins TRBV18 and TRBJ1-5, with D uncertain. V lost 2 bases to trimming and J lost 1 base, with 6 bases between them. Germline values: CDR1 KGHSH, CDR2 LQKENI. This CDR3 is built from 14 residues. This CDR3 reads CASSPITSNQPQHF. The CDR3 DNA is TGTGCCAGCTCACCAATCACAAGCAATCAGCCCCAGCATTTT.

There are many counts of this clonotype. V usage is TRBV6-5 and J usage is TRBJ1-2, with D possibly being TRBD1 (6 bases). Trimming took 7 bases from V and 1 from J, leaving 13 bases between them. Germline CDR1 MNHEY, CDR2 SVGAGI. The CDR3 runs 14 residues. The CDR3 sequence: CASTPGGNNYGYTF. The CDR3 DNA sequence: TGTGCCAGCACCCCGGGGGGCAATAACTATGGCTACACCTTC.

The chain has TRBV20-1 and TRBJ2-7, with D possibly TRBD2 on 5 matching bases. Trimming took off 3 bases at V and 2 bases at J, with 8 bases between the two ends. CDR1 is DFQATT, CDR2 SNEGSKA, per germline (reference sequence). This CDR3 has 12 amino acids. CDR3 DNA: TGCAGTGCTAGTAAGACTACCTACGAGCAGTACTTC. Translated: CSASKTTYEQYF.

The chain carries TRBV4-3 and TRBJ2-3; D may be TRBD2 (7 bases). Germline V gene lookup returns CDR1 LGHNA and CDR2 YSLEER. Trimming removed 4 bases from V and 1 base from J, with 15 bases in between. This CDR3 is built from 16 residues. CDR3 loop: CASSLTRGGGTDTQYF. The CDR3 DNA sequence: TGCGCCAGCAGCCTTACGAGGGGGGGTGGCACAGATACGCAGTATTTT.

The chain's CDR3 is CASSLRTSGRTDTQYF. CDR3 sequence (DNA): TGTGCCAGCAGCTTGCGGACTAGCGGGCGCACAGATACGCAGTATTTT. The chain recombines TRBV7-2 with TRBJ2-3; 11 bases agree with TRBD2. Germline-derived CDR1 and CDR2 are SGHTA and FQGNSA. The CDR3 contains 16 residues. V shed 3 bases and J 1 base; nucleotides not matched to a gene: 3.

In this sample, this clonotype turned up many times. The chain is built from TRBV20-1 and TRBJ2-7; 10 nucleotides align to TRBD1. Trimming took 7 bases from V and 5 from J; bases not matched to a gene: 8. The CDR3 runs 13 residues. CDR1 and CDR2 (germline): DFQATT, SNEGSKA (reference sequence). The CDR3 protein is CSVPGQGRDEQYV. CDR3 coding DNA: TGCAGTGTCCCGGGACAGGGGAGGGACGAGCAGTACGTC.

This clonotype showed up just a few times. The chain has TRBV4-1 and TRBJ1-4; D ambiguous. The CDR3 sequence is 13 residues long. Trimming shortened V by 0 bases and J by 11 bases, and 10 bases separated the two germline ends. Germline CDR1 MGHRA, CDR2 YSYEKL. CDR3 region: CASSQERFLKLFF. The CDR3 nucleotides read TGCGCCAGCAGCCAAGAAAGGTTCCTGAAACTGTTTTTT.

This clonotype was seen many times. This rearrangement joins TRBV11-2 to TRBJ2-5, with TRBD1 as a possible D gene (6 bases). Germline CDR1 SGHAT, CDR2 FQNNGV. With 1 base removed from V and 7 bases from J, the gap between germline ends came to 19 bases. This CDR3 has 16 amino acids. The CDR3, as DNA: TGTGCCAGCAGCTTAGGGACGGGACAAATGTTAGGGACCCAGTACTTC. This encodes CASSLGTGQMLGTQYF.

The chain employs TRBV7-3 and TRBJ2-5; D ambiguous. Trimming left V 4 bases short and J 1 base short, with 10 bases between. The CDR3 is 14 amino acids. Germline assignment: CDR1 SGHTA and CDR2 FQGTGA. The CDR3 nucleotides are TGTGCCAGCAGCTACCCACCCCCCCAAGAGACCCAGTACTTC. This sequence encodes CASSYPPPQETQYF.

This clonotype appeared many times. V usage is TRBV11-2 and J usage is TRBJ1-1; D not resolved. Germline V CDR1 and CDR2: SGHAT, FQNNGV. Between the trimmed V and J ends, which lost 4 bases and 2 bases, there was a span of 11 bases. The CDR3 has 14 residues. The CDR3 is CASSSGPTNTEAFF. In nucleotides, the CDR3 is TGTGCCAGCAGCTCCGGACCCACCAACACTGAAGCTTTCTTT. Filled out from reference TRBV11-2 and TRBJ1-1, the complete variable domain reads EAGVAQSPRYKIIEKRQSVAFWCNPISGHATLYWYQQILGQGPKLLIQFQNNGVVDDSQLPKDRFSAERLKGVDSTLKIQPAKLEDSAVYLCASSSGPTNTEAFFGQGTRLTVV.

Remarks on this clonotype: This may come from a read error, since a much larger clone is one base off. J is TRBJ2-5 and V is TRBV5-5; TRBD1 is a possible D gene (6 bases). In germline, CDR1 is SGHKS, CDR2 YYEKEE (reference sequence). The CDR3 is 16 amino acids. Trimming took off 3 bases at V and 5 bases at J, with 20 bases between the two ends. CDR3 sequence: CASSSTGHGAGETQYF. The CDR3 DNA reads TGTGCCAGCAGCTCGACGGGACATGGGGCCGGCGAGACCCAGTACTTC.

The chain carries TRBV29-1 and TRBJ2-7; D may be TRBD1 (5 bases). The CDR3 consists of 12 residues. Looked up from germline, CDR1 is SQVTM and CDR2 is ANQGSEA. The V end lost 3 bases, the J end lost 11 bases, and 17 bases lay between the germline ends. In DNA form, the CDR3 reads TGCAGCGTTGACTTCTGGGGCTATGGGAAGTACTTC. The encoded protein is CSVDFWGYGKYF.

The chain couples TRBV9 to TRBJ1-5, with D tentatively TRBD1 (6 bases). The germline V gene encodes CDR1 SGDLS and CDR2 YYNGEE. The CDR3 loop spans 14 amino acids. V dropped 7 bases and J dropped 0 bases, with 11 bases sitting between them. CDR3 nucleotides: TGTGCCAGCGGCGGGGGCATTAGCAATCAGCCCCAGCATTTT. Its translation is CASGGGISNQPQHF.

This clonotype has a handful of counts. The chain joins TRBV6-5 to TRBJ1-2, with D unresolved. The V and J ends lost 5 bases and 4 bases respectively, with 14 bases between them. Germline CDR1 is MNHEY and CDR2 is SVGAGI. CDR3 size: 14 residues. The CDR3 bases are TGTGCCAGCAGTCCCTCTCCAGCGCTCTATGGCTACACCTTC. Translating it yields CASSPSPALYGYTF.

This clonotype has a handful of counts. The rearrangement joins TRBV20-1 to TRBJ1-6; 8 bases are shared with TRBD1. Losses at the gene ends were 4 bases for V and 9 bases for J; bases not matched to a gene: 11. The V gene's germline CDR1 is DFQATT and CDR2 SNEGSKA (reference sequence). The CDR3 is 15 amino acids. The CDR3 sequence is CSAKDRVRGSSPLHF. CDR3 sequence (DNA): TGCAGTGCTAAGGACAGGGTAAGGGGTAGTTCACCCCTCCACTTT.

The chain employs TRBV7-2 and TRBJ2-5; 7 positions match TRBD1. CDR1 is SGHTA and CDR2 is FQGNSA in the germline V gene. V was clipped by 5 bases and J by 4 bases; unmatched bases: 7. This CDR3 contains 14 residues. Here the CDR3 DNA reads TGTGCCAGCAGCATTACCGGGACAGCAGAGACCCAGTACTTC. It encodes CASSITGTAETQYF.

This clonotype was seen more than once but under ten times. The chain has TRBV6-6 and TRBJ1-4; 8 positions agree with TRBD1. The V and J ends lost 6 bases and 7 bases, in that order; junction bases with no gene match: 7. This CDR3 has 14 amino acids. Looked up from germline, CDR1 is MNHNY and CDR2 is SVGAGI (reference sequence). CDR3 sequence (DNA): TGTGCCAGCAGGACAGGGGCGATTGCTGAAAAACTGTTTTTT. Its protein product is CASRTGAIAEKLFF.

This clonotype occurred a few times. The chain employs TRBV4-3 and TRBJ1-2, with 9 nucleotides matching TRBD1. The CDR3 extends over 14 amino acids. Germline V lookup: CDR1 LGHNA, CDR2 YSLEER. The junction had 8 bases not matched to a gene; V was cut back by 4 bases and J by 8 bases. The DNA of the CDR3 is TGCGCCAGCAGCCGAACGGACAGGGGAGGGGGCTACACCTTC. Its translation is CASSRTDRGGGYTF.